These 12 T cell receptor beta chains came from one sample sequenced in a study of blood T cells in healthy people across ages. A second PCR of 7 to 11 cycles used a sample-barcoded 5' primer and a J-beta primer mix. MiXCR, run by TCRdb on the 5' RACE reads, gives a single entry per CDR3 protein. Among hundreds of thousands of distinct CDR3 sequences listed, 30% to 45% were seen once. The sequencing input was blood. The receptors were sampled from a man aged 18 to 35 in good health.

With respect to this clonotype: A much more abundant neighbour one base away suggests this may be a read error. V is TRBV6-2 or TRBV6-3 and J is TRBJ2-4, with D perhaps matching TRBD1 (5 bases). This CDR3 contains 12 residues. Germline V CDR1 and CDR2: MNHEY, SVGEGT. DNA of the CDR3: TGTGTCAGTGGGGCCAACAAAAACATTCAGTACTTC. Its translation: CVSGANKNIQYF.

The rearrangement uses TRBV10-3 and TRBJ2-5; TRBD1 aligns across 8 bases. V lost 2 bases, J lost 11 bases, and 19 bases stayed unmatched. The V gene's germline CDR1 is ENHRY and CDR2 SYGVKD. The CDR3 runs 17 residues. The CDR3 bases are TGTGCCATCAGTGAGACCCATCCTCAGGGGGCGGTCTGGGCGCAGTACTTC. Protein sequence: CAISETHPQGAVWAQYF.

This clonotype was counted only a few times. The CDR3 loop reads CASSPHPGQATDTQYF. The CDR3 DNA is TGTGCCAGCAGTCCCCACCCCGGACAGGCCACAGATACGCAGTATTTT. The rearrangement links TRBV28 to TRBJ2-3; 7 nucleotides align to TRBD1. Germline V gives CDR1 MDHEN, CDR2 SYDVKM. V lost 5 bases to trimming and J lost 2 bases; unmatched junction nucleotides: 10. The CDR3 runs to 16 residues. The full variable domain, with the rest looked up from reference TRBV28 and TRBJ2-3, is DVKVTQSSRYLVKRTGEKVFLECVQDMDHENMFWYRQDPGLGLRLIYFSYDVKMKEKGDIPEGYSVSREKKERFSLILESASTNQTSMYLCASSPHPGQATDTQYFGPGTRLTVL.

CDR3 in DNA: TGCGCCAGCTTTCCGGCGGGCATGAGCTCCTACAATGAGCAGTACTTC. As protein: CASFPAGMSSYNEQYF. V usage is TRBV5-1 and J usage is TRBJ2-1, with D possibly matching TRBD2 (5 bases). The tail of the sequence fits TRBJ2-7 better, so the J call may be wrong. The CDR3 totals 16 residues. Germline CDR1 reads SGHRS; CDR2 reads YFSETQ.

The genes are TRBV27 and TRBJ2-5; D is unclear. The CDR3 spans 13 residues. Trimming left V 1 base short and J 1 base short, with 4 bases between. The germline V gene encodes CDR1 MNHEY and CDR2 SMNVEV (reference sequence). DNA of the CDR3: TGTGCCAGCAGTTTATGGTTCCAAGAGACCCAGTACTTC. Encoded protein: CASSLWFQETQYF.

This clonotype showed up many times. The rearrangement uses TRBV5-1 and TRBJ2-3, with a possible D match to TRBD2 (5 bases). V was trimmed by 6 bases and J by 1 base, leaving 9 bases between them. This CDR3 spans 13 amino acids. The germline V gene has CDR1 SGHRS and CDR2 YFSETQ. As DNA, the CDR3 is TGCGCCAGCACCCCCGGGGGCACAGATACGCAGTATTTT. Its protein product is CASTPGGTDTQYF.

This CDR3 is CASSAAGETQYF. In nucleotides, the CDR3 is TGTGCCAGCAGCGCGGCGGGAGAGACCCAGTACTTC. The chain employs TRBV5-6 and TRBJ2-5; maybe TRBD2 (5 bases). The CDR3 consists of 12 residues. The germline V gene has CDR1 SGHDT and CDR2 YYEEEE. Trimming pared 4 bases from V and 4 bases from J, leaving 8 bases between.

This rearrangement joins TRBV20-1 to TRBJ1-1; D remains unclear. The germline V gene encodes CDR1 DFQATT and CDR2 SNEGSKA (reference sequence). V lost 5 bases, J lost 2 bases, and 12 bases lay in between. The CDR3 runs to 13 residues. The CDR3 is CSAQEHLNTEAFF. The CDR3 nucleotides are TGCAGTGCTCAAGAACACCTTAACACTGAAGCTTTCTTT.

This chain uses TRBV7-9 with TRBJ2-3; 9 bases map to TRBD2. This CDR3 comprises 16 residues. Germline loops: CDR1 SEHNR, CDR2 FQNEAQ (reference sequence). V was pared by 2 bases and J by 4 bases, with 7 bases of the junction left unmatched. The CDR3 spells CASSLFSGLAPDTQYF. DNA of the CDR3: TGTGCCAGCAGCTTATTTTCGGGACTAGCCCCAGATACGCAGTATTTT.

Remarks on this clonotype: Relative to the germline gene, one junction end is altered; a read error may explain this. The chain uses TRBV5-1 and TRBJ2-1, with 7 bases fitting TRBD2. Germline CDR1 and CDR2: SGHRS and YFSETQ. The CDR3 length is 16 residues. The CDR3 loop is CASSLHGGFSYNKQFF. Here the CDR3 DNA reads TGCGCCAGCAGCTTGCACGGGGGGTTCTCCTACAATAAGCAGTTCTTC.

This clonotype has only a few counts. The gene calls are TRBV7-9 and TRBJ2-5; 13 nucleotides line up with TRBD2. This CDR3 is 15 amino acids long. The V segment lost 6 bases and the J segment 3 bases; nucleotides outside the gene matches: 4. Germline assignment: CDR1 SEHNR and CDR2 FQNEAQ (reference sequence). The CDR3 reads CASRTSGGAEETQYF. The CDR3 coding sequence is TGTGCCAGCAGAACTAGCGGGGGGGCCGAAGAGACCCAGTACTTC. The variable domain in full, completed from reference TRBV7-9 and TRBJ2-5, reads DTGVSQNPRHKITKRGQNVTFRCDPISEHNRLYWYRQTLGQGPEFLTYFQNEAQLEKSRLLSDRFSAERPKGSFSTLEIQRTEQGDSAMYLCASRTSGGAEETQYFGPGTRLLVL.

The rearrangement joins TRBV7-9 to TRBJ1-4, with a tentative D call TRBD1 (6 bases). Looked up from germline, CDR1 is SEHNR and CDR2 is FQNEAQ (reference sequence). The ends were cut back, 8 bases at V and 0 bases at J, with 7 bases in the middle. CDR3 length: 13 residues. CDR3 sequence reads: CASDRSTNEKLFF. The CDR3 bases are TGTGCCAGCGACAGGTCAACTAATGAAAAACTGTTTTTT.